This T cell receptor (beta chain) derives from a study of blood T cell repertoires in COVID-19. Study summary: T cells, B-cell-depleted T cells, or PBMCs provided the cDNA or gDNA that served as material.

V gave up 4 bases and J gave up 4 bases; unmatched junction bases: 13. This CDR3 has 18 residues. Germline CDR1 SEHNR, CDR2 FQNEAQ (reference sequence). Profiled with immunoSEQ multiplex PCR; TCRdb holds only in-frame clones, not every one. Of more than 100,000 clones listed, just over 85% were seen once; the top ten hold around 3.2%. The V gene is TRBV7-9, the J gene TRBJ2-2; 9 nucleotides match TRBD2. The receptor comes from a human donor in a cohort sampled during active COVID-19. Material: peripheral blood. In DNA, the CDR3 is TGTGCCAGCAGCTCTGATGCGGGAGGGCGCGGGGGCACCGGGGAGCTGTTTTTT. Translation: CASSSDAGGRGGTGELFF.